The 17 T cell receptor beta chains listed next were all sequenced from one sample in a study of blood T cell repertoires in COVID-19. Profiled with immunoSEQ multiplex PCR; TCRdb holds only in-frame clones, not every one. Of 55,000 to 70,000 clones in the sample, around 90% were seen once. Sequencing was performed on peripheral blood. The receptors derive from a woman at least 80 years old with COVID-19, enrolled during active disease.

The chain has TRBV12-3 or TRBV12-4 and TRBJ1-1; D uncertain. V lost 1 base and J 9 bases, leaving 12 bases between the germline ends. This CDR3 contains 13 residues. The CDR3 loop reads CASSLEAGRKAFF. In DNA, the CDR3 is TGTGCCAGCAGTTTAGAGGCTGGGAGGAAAGCTTTCTTT.

The chain has TRBV5-5 and TRBJ1-4; D may be TRBD1 (6 bases). From germline, CDR1 is SGHKS and CDR2 YYEKEE (reference sequence). V gave up 0 bases and J gave up 2 bases, with 8 bases separating them. The CDR3 is 15 residues long. The CDR3 region has the DNA TGTGCCAGCAGCTTGGTAGGACAGACTAATGAAAAACTGTTTTTT. This sequence encodes CASSLVGQTNEKLFF.

The rearrangement joins TRBV6-5 to TRBJ2-5; possibly TRBD1 for D (6 bases). Germline CDR1 is MNHEY and CDR2 is SVGAGI. V lost 6 bases and J lost 3, with 17 bases in between. This CDR3 has 15 residues. The CDR3 protein is CASSSRGSGKETQYF. The CDR3 coding sequence is TGTGCCAGCAGCTCCAGGGGTTCCGGAAAAGAGACCCAGTACTTC.

This chain uses TRBV15 with TRBJ1-2; no definite D call. This CDR3 region has 15 residues. The V gene lost 5 bases and the J gene lost 6 bases, with 19 bases spanning the gap. CDR1 and CDR2 (germline): LNHNV, YYDKDF (reference sequence). For the CDR3, the DNA is TGTGCCACCAGCGGACTTCGACAAAGGAGTGATGGCTACACCTTC. This sequence encodes CATSGLRQRSDGYTF.

The chain combines TRBV12-3 or TRBV12-4 with TRBJ1-2, with 9 bases aligning to TRBD1. The CDR3 is made up of 13 amino acids. Trimming cost V 6 bases and J 8 bases; bases outside gene matches: 7. CDR3 sequence (DNA): TGTGCCAGCAGAGTCGGGACAGGGAACGGCTACACCTTC. Amino acid sequence: CASRVGTGNGYTF.

V gene TRBV6-5 combines with J gene TRBJ2-7; D ambiguous. CDR3 length equals 12 residues. Germline V gives CDR1 MNHEY, CDR2 SVGAGI. Trimming cost V 5 bases and J 0 bases, with 5 bases left between them. CDR3 protein: CASSRNSYEQYF. The DNA of the CDR3 is TGTGCCAGCAGTCGTAACTCCTACGAGCAGTACTTC.

This clone came up a few times. The chain joins TRBV5-1 to TRBJ2-5; a possible D gene is TRBD2 (5 bases). CDR3 length: 14 amino acids. V was cut by 4 bases and J by 3 bases, with 13 bases left in between. Germline assignment: CDR1 SGHRS and CDR2 YFSETQ. The CDR3 reads CASSPRSGEETQYF. The CDR3 DNA reads TGCGCCAGCAGCCCCCGAAGCGGCGAAGAGACCCAGTACTTC.

This clone was seen a single time. The junction departs from the called germline gene at one end, perhaps through a read error. The V and J genes are TRBV24-1 and TRBJ1-5; TRBD1 matches 10 bases. Germline CDR1 KGHDR, CDR2 SFDVKD. The CDR3 has 15 residues. The CDR3 DNA reads as TGTGCCACCAGTGACCTGACAGGGGGCAAGCAGCCCCAGCATTTT. It codes for CATSDLTGGKQPQHF.

The chain recombines TRBV5-1 with TRBJ2-5, with 7 positions matching TRBD2. Trimming removed 4 bases from V and 4 bases from J; junction bases left unmatched: 4. The length of the CDR3 is 13 residues. Per the germline V gene, CDR1 is SGHRS and CDR2 is YFSETQ. The CDR3 loop reads CASSTQRGETQYF. The CDR3 bases are TGCGCCAGCAGCACCCAGCGGGGAGAGACCCAGTACTTC.

This chain connects TRBV10-3 to TRBJ1-3; a weak D match, TRBD1 (6 bases). Trimming stripped 10 bases from V and 0 bases from J, with 16 bases between. The CDR3 has 15 amino acids. Looked up from germline, CDR1 is ENHRY and CDR2 is SYGVKD. The CDR3 loop is CATLPGDTSGNTIYF. The DNA for the CDR3 is TGTGCCACCCTCCCAGGGGACACCTCTGGAAACACCATATATTTT.

The chain couples TRBV3-1 (or the pseudogene TRBV3-2) to TRBJ1-6; 9 bases fit TRBD1. This CDR3 comprises 15 residues. Per germline, CDR1 LGHDT and CDR2 YNNKEL (reference sequence). J was trimmed by 6 bases and V by 6 bases; bases with no gene match: 6. The chain's CDR3 is CASSLGTGTNSPLHF. The CDR3 bases are TGTGCCAGCAGTCTCGGGACAGGGACTAATTCACCCCTCCACTTT.

This chain joins TRBV14 and TRBJ1-2; no firm D call. Trimming shortened V by 1 base and J by 8 bases, and 26 bases separated the two germline ends. The CDR3 covers 18 residues. Germline loops: CDR1 SGHDN, CDR2 FVKESK. CDR3 coding DNA: TGTGCCAGCAGCCAAGTTCTTCGAGCCGGATCCGGGGATCGGGGCTACACCTTC. The encoded protein is CASSQVLRAGSGDRGYTF.

This clone appeared a single time. This chain joins TRBV18 and TRBJ2-1; 8 positions agree with TRBD1. With V trimmed by 3 bases and J by 9 bases, 1 base remained unmatched. Looked up from germline, CDR1 is KGHSH and CDR2 is LQKENI. The CDR3 is 12 amino acids. CDR3 sequence: CASSPTGVEQFF. In DNA form, the CDR3 reads TGTGCCAGCTCACCGACAGGGGTTGAGCAGTTCTTC.

This clone occurred a few times. The rearrangement joins TRBV7-3 to TRBJ1-1; a possible D gene is TRBD1 (6 bases). The CDR3 contains 12 residues. Germline V gene lookup returns CDR1 SGHTA and CDR2 FQGTGA. V lost 5 bases to trimming and J lost 5 bases, with 9 bases between them. The chain's CDR3 is CASSQQGTEAFF. The CDR3, as DNA: TGTGCCAGCAGCCAACAGGGAACTGAAGCTTTCTTT.

The gene calls are TRBV10-3 and TRBJ2-3, with TRBD2 as a possible D gene (5 bases). Germline CDR1 is ENHRY and CDR2 is SYGVKD. V shed 2 bases and J shed 1 base, with 10 bases lying between them. This CDR3 is 15 amino acids long. In DNA form, the CDR3 reads TGTGCCATCAGTGAGAGAGGGATTGGCACAGATACGCAGTATTTT. Encoded protein: CAISERGIGTDTQYF.

This chain connects TRBV7-3 to TRBJ2-2, with TRBD1 as a possible D gene (5 bases). The CDR3 length is 13 residues. The V gene lost 5 bases and the J gene lost 6 bases, with 10 bases spanning the gap. Germline V gene sequence: CDR1 SGHTA, CDR2 FQGTGA. CDR3 nucleotides: TGTGCCAGCAGCGCCGACAGCTCCGGGGAGCTGTTTTTT. It encodes CASSADSSGELFF.

V is TRBV7-8 and J is TRBJ2-7, with 7 bases lining up with TRBD2. Trimming at V came to 5 bases and at J to 0 bases, leaving 4 bases not matched to a gene. Germline values: CDR1 SGHVS, CDR2 FQNEAQ. There are 14 residues in the CDR3. Here the CDR3 reads CASSTGTTSYEQYF. In nucleotides, the CDR3 is TGTGCCAGCAGCACCGGGACTACCTCCTACGAGCAGTACTTC.